Listed below are T cell receptor beta chains from one sample, sequenced in a study of identical twins. In TCRdb, the 5' RACE reads were re-called with MiXCR into one record per CDR3 protein. Altogether about 220,000 distinct CDR3 sequences are present, 7.5% being singletons, with the ten largest covering approximately 2%. The same specimen was also included in a second study, on yellow fever vaccine responses in identical twins.

The sample comprised memory (CD45RO+) T cells sorted from blood. Receptor source: a woman aged 18-29 years in good health. Each CDR3 is given with its conserved first and last residue. D genes are given only for firm matches. Size is omitted from some rows. Given values are once, few, many or a class for expanded clones.

CDR3 DNA: TGTGCCAGCAGCTTAGATTTTAACAGCAAGCAGTTCTTC; CDR3 protein: CASSLDFNSKQFF; CDR3 length: 13; clone size: few; V gene: TRBV11-2; D gene: .; J gene: TRBJ2-1
CDR3 DNA: TGTGCCAGCAGCCAAGAAGGAGAGTCCTACAATGAGCAGTTCTTC; CDR3 protein: CASSQEGESYNEQFF; CDR3 length: 15; clone size: many; V gene: TRBV4-2; D gene: .; J gene: TRBJ2-1
CDR3 DNA: TGTGCCAGCAGAACTAGCGGGGCCAAAAACATTCAGTACTTC; CDR3 protein: CASRTSGAKNIQYF; CDR3 length: 14; clone size: many; V gene: TRBV12-3/TRBV12-4; D gene: TRBD2; J gene: TRBJ2-4
CDR3 DNA: TGTGCCAGCTCAATCCCGGACGGGCTTGCAGGGGGTACGCAGTATTTT; CDR3 protein: CASSIPDGLAGGTQYF; CDR3 length: 16; clone size: few; V gene: TRBV18; D gene: TRBD1; J gene: TRBJ2-3
CDR3 DNA: TGCAGTGCTAGAGATCTGGGACTAGCGTACCAAGAGACCCAGTACTTC; CDR3 protein: CSARDLGLAYQETQYF; CDR3 length: 16; clone size: .; V gene: TRBV20-1; D gene: TRBD2; J gene: TRBJ2-5
CDR3 DNA: TGTGCCAGCAGTGGGTTGGGGGACCTACTCTCTGGAAACACCATATATTTT; CDR3 protein: CASSGLGDLLSGNTIYF; CDR3 length: 17; clone size: few; V gene: TRBV2; D gene: .; J gene: TRBJ1-3
CDR3 DNA: TGTGCCAGCAGTCAAGTGAGGAGCTCCTACGAGCAGTACTTC; CDR3 protein: CASSQVRSSYEQYF; CDR3 length: 14; clone size: few; V gene: TRBV6-1; D gene: .; J gene: TRBJ2-7
CDR3 DNA: TGTGCCAGCAGCCCAGGAGGTGTCCGTGTCCACGAGCAGTACTTC; CDR3 protein: CASSPGGVRVHEQYF; CDR3 length: 15; clone size: few; V gene: TRBV3-1; D gene: .; J gene: TRBJ2-7
CDR3 DNA: TGTGCCAGCAGCTTAAACAGACTAACCAATGAGCAGTTCTTC; CDR3 protein: CASSLNRLTNEQFF; CDR3 length: 14; clone size: .; V gene: TRBV5-6; D gene: .; J gene: TRBJ2-1
CDR3 DNA: TGCAGTGCTAGACCCTGGACAGCCACGGTATACACCTTC; CDR3 protein: CSARPWTATVYTF; CDR3 length: 13; clone size: few; V gene: TRBV20-1; D gene: .; J gene: TRBJ1-2
CDR3 DNA: TGTGCCAGCAGTTCAAGGGGGCTCGAGCAGTACTTC; CDR3 protein: CASSSRGLEQYF; CDR3 length: 12; clone size: .; V gene: TRBV28; D gene: TRBD1; J gene: TRBJ2-7
CDR3 DNA: TGTGCCAGCAGCGGCCGCAGGACTAGAATGTACAATGAGCAGTTCTTC; CDR3 protein: CASSGRRTRMYNEQFF; CDR3 length: 16; clone size: medium-sized; V gene: TRBV14; D gene: TRBD2; J gene: TRBJ2-1
CDR3 DNA: TGCGCCAGCAGCTTGGGGACAGGGGGCGGGAGGAATGAGCAGTTCTTC; CDR3 protein: CASSLGTGGGRNEQFF; CDR3 length: 16; clone size: few; V gene: TRBV5-1; D gene: TRBD1; J gene: TRBJ2-1
CDR3 DNA: TGTGCCAGCGGGGACAGAGATTACGAGCAGTACTTC; CDR3 protein: CASGDRDYEQYF; CDR3 length: 12; clone size: .; V gene: TRBV27; D gene: TRBD1; J gene: TRBJ2-7
CDR3 DNA: TGCAGTGCTTCCGCCAGGGACCTCAACGCTTTCTTT; CDR3 protein: CSASARDLNAFF; CDR3 length: 12; clone size: few; V gene: TRBV20-1; D gene: .; J gene: TRBJ1-1
CDR3 DNA: TGCGCCAGCAGCCATGGCTCTGGGGCCAACGTCCTGACTTTC; CDR3 protein: CASSHGSGANVLTF; CDR3 length: 14; clone size: many; V gene: TRBV4-1; D gene: .; J gene: TRBJ2-6
CDR3 DNA: TGCAGTGCTATTGCGGGGACAATCTACGAGCAGTACTTC; CDR3 protein: CSAIAGTIYEQYF; CDR3 length: 13; clone size: few; V gene: TRBV20-1; D gene: .; J gene: TRBJ2-7
CDR3 DNA: TGTGCCAGCAGTTTGAACAGGGTCGCCGGGGCCAACGTCCTGACTTTC; CDR3 protein: CASSLNRVAGANVLTF; CDR3 length: 16; clone size: .; V gene: TRBV12-3/TRBV12-4; D gene: .; J gene: TRBJ2-6
CDR3 DNA: TGTGCCAGCAGCCAATTTGATGAGCAGTTCTTC; CDR3 protein: CASSQFDEQFF; CDR3 length: 11; clone size: many; V gene: TRBV3-1; D gene: .; J gene: TRBJ2-1
CDR3 DNA: TGTGCCAGCAGAAAACCCCGGGACGGCTCCTACGAGCAGTACTTC; CDR3 protein: CASRKPRDGSYEQYF; CDR3 length: 15; clone size: .; V gene: TRBV28; D gene: .; J gene: TRBJ2-7
CDR3 DNA: TGTGCCAGCAGCCCGGCTAGCGGGAGGGCAGATACGCAGTATTTT; CDR3 protein: CASSPASGRADTQYF; CDR3 length: 15; clone size: .; V gene: TRBV3-1; D gene: TRBD2; J gene: TRBJ2-3